Each of the 5 T cell receptor beta chains below was sequenced from the same sample in a study of blood T cell repertoires in COVID-19. Profiling relied on immunoSEQ multiplex PCR, and the TCRdb table lists in-frame clones only, not all of them. The data hold more than 200,000 clones, with around 83% observed a single time. Sequences were obtained from peripheral blood. The receptor source for this set is a man between 40 and 49 years old with active or convalescent COVID-19.

The CDR3 here is CASSQGLAGVPLAKNIQYF. The CDR3, as DNA: TGCGCCAGCAGCCAAGGCCTAGCGGGGGTCCCCCTGGCCAAAAACATTCAGTACTTC. The chain has TRBV4-1 and TRBJ2-4, with 10 bases that match TRBD2. V lost 1 base, J lost 1 base, and 10 bases stayed unmatched. Germline V gene data show CDR1 as MGHRA and CDR2 as YSYEKL. The CDR3 is 19 residues long.

The chain recombines TRBV3-1 (or the pseudogene TRBV3-2) with TRBJ1-5; the match to TRBD1 covers 7 bases. V trimming: 4 bases; J trimming: 1 base; junction bases outside the gene matches: 7. The CDR3 consists of 16 residues. Germline V lookup: CDR1 LGHDT, CDR2 YNNKEL (reference sequence). The CDR3 reads CASSPNWDSSNQPQHF. Here the CDR3 DNA reads TGTGCCAGCAGCCCCAATTGGGACAGCAGCAATCAGCCCCAGCATTTT.

The chain joins TRBV7-6 to TRBJ1-6; TRBD1 matches at 9 bases. In germline, CDR1 is SGHVS, CDR2 FNYEAQ. V dropped 5 bases and J dropped 6; count of bases not matched to a gene: 8. This CDR3 is 16 amino acids long. CDR3 residues: CASSPRTGASNSPLHF. CDR3 coding DNA: TGTGCCAGCAGCCCGAGGACAGGGGCAAGTAATTCACCCCTCCACTTT.

The rearrangement joins TRBV11-2 to TRBJ2-1; possibly TRBD1 for D (6 bases). V shed 1 base and J shed 5 bases, with 21 bases lying between them. Germline loops: CDR1 SGHAT, CDR2 FQNNGV. The CDR3 has 18 amino acids. The CDR3 DNA follows: TGTGCCAGCAGCTTAGTGTTTTCGGGCAGGGGCAGCGACAATGAGCAGTTCTTC. Translating gives CASSLVFSGRGSDNEQFF.

V usage is TRBV10-2 and J usage is TRBJ2-7; a possible D gene is TRBD2 (6 bases). The V gene's germline CDR1 is WSHSY and CDR2 SAAADI. CDR3 length: 16 residues. Trimming cost V 9 bases and J 4 bases, with 25 bases left between them. CDR3 DNA sequence: TGCGCCAGTCGCGGAGTGGGGGAGGTCTTACGGTACGAGCAGTACTTC. It specifies CASRGVGEVLRYEQYF.